One and the same sample provided the 32 T cell receptor beta chains below, sequenced in a study of blood T cell repertoires in COVID-19. Data came from immunoSEQ multiplex PCR; TCRdb stores just in-frame clones and leaves some out. The table has some 99,000 clones, approximately 87% seen once. Sequencing was performed on peripheral blood. The receptors here all came from a woman in her fifties or sixties with acute or convalescent COVID-19.

The chain has TRBV7-8 and TRBJ1-2, with 9 bases that match TRBD1. The CDR3 consists of 17 residues. Germline V lookup: CDR1 SGHVS, CDR2 FQNEAQ. Unmatched junction bases numbered 16, after V lost 5 bases and J lost 6 bases. The CDR3 loop is CASSQDPTGTGPHGYTF. The CDR3 nucleotides read TGTGCCAGCAGCCAGGATCCAACCGGGACAGGGCCCCATGGCTACACCTTC.

This clone came up a few times. The chain couples TRBV14 to TRBJ1-4, with D unresolved. The ends were cut back, 1 base at V and 11 bases at J, with 14 bases in the middle. Per germline, CDR1 SGHDN and CDR2 FVKESK. The CDR3 sequence is 14 residues long. The CDR3 sequence is CASSQGPGSGKLFF. The CDR3, as DNA: TGTGCCAGCAGCCAAGGTCCGGGTTCTGGTAAACTGTTTTTT. Together with reference TRBV14 and TRBJ1-4, the CDR3 gives the full variable domain: EAGVTQFPSHSVIEKGQTVTLRCDPISGHDNLYWYRRVMGKEIKFLLHFVKESKQDESGMPNNRFLAERTGGTYSTLKVQPAELEDSGVYFCASSQGPGSGKLFFGSGTQLSVL.

This clone was seen only a few times. The chain employs TRBV5-8 and TRBJ2-5; TRBD2 agrees at 8 bases. CDR1 and CDR2 (germline): SGHTS, YDEGEE. The CDR3 covers 17 residues. J lost 2 bases, V lost 4 bases, and 13 bases had no gene match. CDR3 sequence reads: CASSPGPASGRQETQYF. DNA for the CDR3: TGTGCCAGCAGCCCTGGTCCGGCTAGCGGGCGTCAAGAGACCCAGTACTTC.

This chain connects TRBV10-3 to TRBJ2-5, with TRBD2 matching over 10 bases. Germline CDR1 and CDR2: ENHRY and SYGVKD. This CDR3 region has 14 residues. J lost 3 bases, V lost 11 bases, and 9 bases had no gene match. Written as DNA, the CDR3 is TGTGCCTGTAAGGAGCTAGCGGGGGAAGAGACCCAGTACTTC. This translates into CACKELAGEETQYF.

The CDR3 here is CASSPLWGGAGETQYF. The CDR3 bases are TGTGCCAGCAGCCCCCTGTGGGGGGGGGCGGGAGAGACCCAGTACTTC. The chain recombines TRBV3-1 (or the pseudogene TRBV3-2) with TRBJ2-5, with a tentative D call TRBD2 (7 bases). Trimming left V 4 bases short and J 4 bases short, with 19 bases between. In germline, CDR1 is LGHDT, CDR2 YNNKEL (reference sequence). The CDR3 covers 16 residues.

The chain uses TRBV5-5 and TRBJ2-5; TRBD1 matches at 10 bases. After removal of 5 bases from V and 1 base from J, the junction contained 11 bases not matched to a gene. CDR1 is SGHKS, CDR2 YYEKEE, per germline (reference sequence). The CDR3 runs 17 residues. The CDR3: CASRRSGQGITQETQYF. CDR3 bases: TGTGCCAGCAGACGTTCGGGACAGGGGATAACCCAAGAGACCCAGTACTTC.

The rearrangement joins TRBV6-5 to TRBJ1-2; 7 nucleotides align to TRBD1. The CDR3 length is 14 residues. Germline V gene sequence: CDR1 MNHEY, CDR2 SVGAGI. V was pared by 4 bases and J by 6 bases, with 8 bases of the junction left unmatched. The CDR3 nucleotides read TGTGCCAGCAGTTTACGCCGGGACAGAGATGGCTACACCTTC. Translating gives CASSLRRDRDGYTF.

In its sample, this clone was seen once. The CDR3: CAWSVRGGHYEQYF. DNA for the CDR3: TGTGCCTGGAGTGTACGCGGGGGCCACTACGAGCAGTACTTC. The chain recombines TRBV30 with TRBJ2-7; a weak D match, TRBD2 (7 bases). CDR1 GTSNPN and CDR2 SVGIG come from the germline V gene (reference sequence). The V end lost 0 bases, the J end lost 3 bases, and 12 bases lay between the germline ends. This CDR3 has 14 residues.

The V call is TRBV28, the J call TRBJ2-4; TRBD2 agrees at 8 bases. The J segment lost 0 bases and the V segment lost 0 bases, leaving 7 bases of the junction unmatched. Germline loops: CDR1 MDHEN, CDR2 SYDVKM. This CDR3 has 18 amino acids. CDR3 coding DNA: TGTGCCAGCAGTTTATGGGGTAGCGGGGACCTAGCCAAAAACATTCAGTACTTC. It translates to CASSLWGSGDLAKNIQYF.

The rearrangement joins TRBV21-1 to TRBJ2-7; TRBD1 is the table's D call and was not checked against the DNA. TRBV21-1 is flagged as a pseudogene. This CDR3 spans 13 amino acids. CDR3 protein: CASSTTGSGEQYF. In nucleotides, the CDR3 is TGTGCCAGCAGCACTACAGGGTCGGGGGAGCAGTACTTC.

The chain has TRBV28 and TRBJ2-2, with D perhaps TRBD2 (6 bases). The germline V gene has CDR1 MDHEN and CDR2 SYDVKM. The CDR3 length is 14 residues. Between the trimmed V and J ends, which lost 6 bases and 3 bases, there was a span of 11 bases. Written as DNA, the CDR3 is TGTGCCAGCAGGTCCCCGGGGGACACCGGGGAGCTGTTTTTT. Translation: CASRSPGDTGELFF. The whole variable domain, filled in from reference TRBV28 and TRBJ2-2, reads DVKVTQSSRYLVKRTGEKVFLECVQDMDHENMFWYRQDPGLGLRLIYFSYDVKMKEKGDIPEGYSVSREKKERFSLILESASTNQTSMYLCASRSPGDTGELFFGEGSRLTVL.

A note on this clone: Different DNA sequences within this sample yield the same CDR3. This chain links TRBV3-1 (or the pseudogene TRBV3-2) with TRBJ1-5; D remains ambiguous. Between the trimmed V and J ends, which lost 1 base and 5 bases, there was a span of 6 bases. Germline V gene data show CDR1 as LGHDT and CDR2 as YNNKEL (reference sequence). The CDR3 length is 13 residues. The CDR3 spells CASSQGAYQPQHF. In DNA, the CDR3 is TGTGCCAGCAGCCAAGGAGCTTATCAGCCCCAGCATTTT.

The chain couples TRBV27 to TRBJ2-7; TRBD1 matches at 10 bases. The ends lost 6 bases at V and 12 bases at J; junction bases unmatched: 14. CDR1 and CDR2 (germline): MNHEY, SMNVEV (reference sequence). This CDR3 has 14 residues. CDR3 coding DNA: TGTGCCAGCAGAACCCTCCGGGACAGGGGCGAACGGTACTTC. Its protein is CASRTLRDRGERYF.

This clone was seen more than once but under ten times. V is TRBV5-4 and J is TRBJ2-7; D may be TRBD1 (5 bases). Germline V CDR1 and CDR2: SGHNT, YYREEE (reference sequence). V lost 4 bases, J lost 2 bases, and 10 bases lay in between. This CDR3 region has 13 residues. CDR3: CASSVQGAYEQYF. The CDR3 nucleotides read TGTGCCAGCAGCGTTCAGGGTGCCTACGAGCAGTACTTC.

A few counts support this clone. CDR3 DNA: TGTGCCAGCAGTTCTGCCGCGACCTTGGGACAGCGGGGGAAGACCCAGTACTTC. The encoded protein is CASSSAATLGQRGKTQYF. V is TRBV2 and J is TRBJ2-5; a possible D gene is TRBD2 (8 bases). V was trimmed by 5 bases and J by 6 bases, leaving 28 bases between them. The CDR3 has 18 residues. CDR1 and CDR2 (germline): SNHLY, FYNNEI.

Only one count was recorded for this clone. The chain couples TRBV4-1 to TRBJ1-5, with D unclear. The V gene's germline CDR1 is MGHRA and CDR2 YSYEKL. The V end was cut by 0 bases, the J end by 5 bases, with 11 bases between. This CDR3 is built from 15 residues. The DNA for the CDR3 is TGCGCCAGCAGCCAAGACCACAGCGGATATCAGCCCCAGCATTTT. This sequence encodes CASSQDHSGYQPQHF.

This clone was counted once. The V call is TRBV6-5, the J call TRBJ2-7; 9 bases fit TRBD2. This CDR3 spans 13 amino acids. Germline loops: CDR1 MNHEY, CDR2 SVGAGI. V gave up 8 bases and J gave up 5 bases; unmatched junction bases: 7. The chain's CDR3 is CASAGLAFDEQYF. The CDR3 bases are TGTGCCAGCGCGGGACTAGCATTCGACGAGCAGTACTTC.

The CDR3 reads CSVGTVNTEAFF. CDR3 coding DNA: TGCAGCGTCGGGACAGTGAACACTGAAGCTTTCTTT. The V gene is TRBV29-1, the J gene TRBJ1-1, with 7 bases fitting TRBD1. The CDR3 spans 12 residues. V was clipped by 6 bases and J by 0 bases; unmatched bases: 1. The V gene's germline CDR1 is SQVTM and CDR2 ANQGSEA.

V and J are TRBV28 and TRBJ1-1, with 9 nucleotides matching TRBD1. The CDR3 length is 14 residues. The germline gives CDR1 MDHEN, CDR2 SYDVKM. V trimming: 6 bases; J trimming: 7 bases; junction bases outside the gene matches: 9. The CDR3 nucleotides are TGTGCCAGCAGCCGGGACAGGGCCGTCTTTGAAGCTTTCTTT. As protein: CASSRDRAVFEAFF.

The gene calls are TRBV28 and TRBJ1-5; TRBD1 matches at 7 bases. Per germline, CDR1 MDHEN and CDR2 SYDVKM. Unmatched junction bases numbered 4, after V lost 6 bases and J lost 5 bases. CDR3 length equals 13 residues. The CDR3 DNA reads as TGTGCCAGCAGGGCTCAGGGGGATCAGCCCCAGCATTTT. Translated: CASRAQGDQPQHF.

This clone was observed once. The chain is built from TRBV20-1 and TRBJ1-2; D remains ambiguous. The CDR3 length is 11 residues. Germline V gives CDR1 DFQATT, CDR2 SNEGSKA (reference sequence). In nucleotides, the CDR3 is TGCAGAGCGGATGCGGACTATGGCTACACCTTC. The encoded protein is CRADADYGYTF.

The chain joins TRBV15 to TRBJ2-1; D not resolved. The CDR3 loop spans 16 amino acids. Germline lookup yields CDR1 LNHNV and CDR2 YYDKDF (reference sequence). The germline V and J ends were trimmed by 2 bases and 0 bases, with 11 bases remaining between them. CDR3 loop: CATSRPDWSSYNEQFF. The CDR3 DNA reads as TGTGCCACCAGCAGACCCGACTGGAGCTCCTACAATGAGCAGTTCTTC. Supplemented by reference TRBV15 and TRBJ2-1, the full variable domain reads DAMVIQNPRYQVTQFGKPVTLSCSQTLNHNVMYWYQQKSSQAPKLLFHYYDKDFNNEADTPDNFQSRRPNTSFCFLDIRSPGLGDTAMYLCATSRPDWSSYNEQFFGPGTRLTVL.

The chain combines TRBV3-1 (or the pseudogene TRBV3-2) with TRBJ1-1; D is ambiguous. V lost 6 bases, J lost 5 bases, and 10 bases lay in between. CDR3 length: 12 amino acids. CDR1 is LGHDT, CDR2 YNNKEL, per germline (reference sequence). CDR3 DNA: TGTGCCAGCAGTCAACAGTGGACTGAAGCTTTCTTT. Amino acid sequence: CASSQQWTEAFF.

The rearrangement uses TRBV9 and TRBJ1-1, with 10 nucleotides matching TRBD1. Germline CDR1 SGDLS, CDR2 YYNGEE. The CDR3 contains 14 residues. Trimming removed 3 bases from V and 5 bases from J; junction bases left unmatched: 4. For the CDR3, the DNA is TGTGCCAGCAGCGGCGGACAGGGGGTGACTGAAGCTTTCTTT. Translated: CASSGGQGVTEAFF.

Comment on this clone: The sample holds other DNA sequences that translate to the same CDR3. The gene calls are TRBV28 and TRBJ1-5; a weak D match, TRBD1 (5 bases). CDR1 and CDR2 from the germline V gene are MDHEN and SYDVKM. Between the trimmed V and J ends, which lost 4 bases and 1 base, there was a span of 8 bases. CDR3 length: 14 residues. The CDR3 sequence: CASSSGGSNQPQHF. The CDR3 nucleotides read TGTGCCAGCAGTTCTGGGGGGAGCAATCAGCCCCAGCATTTT.

The genes are TRBV5-1 and TRBJ2-3; 8 bases fit TRBD2. This CDR3 contains 16 residues. Germline CDR1 SGHRS, CDR2 YFSETQ. V shed 4 bases and J 3 bases; nucleotides not matched to a gene: 10. CDR3 nucleotide sequence: TGCGCCAGCAGCAAAGATAGGGGACTAGGAACAGATACGCAGTATTTT. This codes for CASSKDRGLGTDTQYF.

The rearrangement links TRBV5-1 to TRBJ2-5; 8 bases match TRBD1. The CDR3 is made up of 15 amino acids. V trimming: 3 bases; J trimming: 4 bases; junction bases outside the gene matches: 8. CDR1 is SGHRS, CDR2 YFSETQ, per germline. In nucleotides, the CDR3 is TGCGCCAGCAGCTCTGGACAGGGCAGGGGAGAGACCCAGTACTTC. It encodes CASSSGQGRGETQYF.

CDR3 in DNA: TGTGCCAGTAGTATAGCTACAGAGAATAATCAGCCCCAGCATTTT. This translates into CASSIATENNQPQHF. The chain links TRBV19 to TRBJ1-5, with D uncertain. This CDR3 is 15 amino acids long. Trimming cost V 1 base and J 4 bases, with 11 bases left between them. The V gene's germline CDR1 is LNHDA and CDR2 SQIVND (reference sequence).

By sample fraction, this clone is hyperexpanded. The chain recombines TRBV3-1 (or the pseudogene TRBV3-2) with TRBJ2-7; TRBD2 agrees at 15 bases. V lost 4 bases, J lost 7 bases, and 14 bases stayed unmatched. There are 18 residues in the CDR3. CDR1 and CDR2 from the germline V gene are LGHDT and YNNKEL (reference sequence). For the CDR3, the DNA is TGTGCCAGCAGCCGACGAATGGGGGGACTAGCGGGAGGCTGGGAGCAGTACTTC. Its translation is CASSRRMGGLAGGWEQYF.

CDR3: CASSSLATSEKTYEQYF. As DNA, the CDR3 is TGCGCCAGCAGCTCCCTAGCCACTAGCGAGAAAACCTACGAGCAGTACTTC. The chain joins TRBV5-1 to TRBJ2-7, with TRBD2 identical over 7 bases. Germline V gene sequence: CDR1 SGHRS, CDR2 YFSETQ. This CDR3 spans 17 amino acids. V trimming: 3 bases; J trimming: 2 bases; junction bases outside the gene matches: 14. The variable domain in full, completed from reference TRBV5-1 and TRBJ2-7, reads KAGVTQTPRYLIKTRGQQVTLSCSPISGHRSVSWYQQTPGQGLQFLFEYFSETQRNKGNFPGRFSGRQFSNSRSEMNVSTLELGDSALYLCASSSLATSEKTYEQYFGPGTRLTVT.

This clone was counted between two and nine times. V and J are TRBV6-1 and TRBJ1-2, with 7 bases lining up with TRBD1. The V segment lost 6 bases and the J segment 7 bases; nucleotides outside the gene matches: 17. The germline gives CDR1 MNHNS, CDR2 SASEGT. This CDR3 spans 16 amino acids. The CDR3 sequence is CASREQGSGSAGGYTF. For the CDR3, the DNA is TGTGCCAGCAGGGAACAGGGGTCCGGGTCGGCGGGTGGCTACACCTTC.

The chain recombines TRBV7-2 with TRBJ2-1, with D tentatively TRBD2 (7 bases). V lost 4 bases and J lost 9, with 19 bases in between. The CDR3 consists of 15 residues. In germline, CDR1 is SGHTA, CDR2 FQGNSA. As DNA, the CDR3 is TGTGCCAGCAGCTCCCCGGGGGGCGGGAGAGCTGAGCAGTTCTTC. Translated: CASSSPGGGRAEQFF. The entire variable domain, with the rest obtained from reference TRBV7-2 and TRBJ2-1, is as follows: GAGVSQSPSNKVTEKGKDVELRCDPISGHTALYWYRQSLGQGLEFLIYFQGNSAPDKSGLPSDRFSAERTGGSVSTLTIQRTQQEDSAVYLCASSSPGGGRAEQFFGPGTRLTVL.